This T cell receptor beta chain was retrieved from a study of monozygotic twins with cystic fibrosis. Study-level points and caveats: Clonality was generally low (median around 0.009), higher in the most severe patients. Monozygotic CF twin pairs shared significantly more nucleotide-identical clonotypes than unrelated CF individuals did. V usage most resembled the co-twin in 13 of 16 pairs.

Turning to this clone: The target antigen is unknown.

Clones were sequenced by immunoSEQ multiplex PCR, and TCRdb holds only the in-frame ones, with some missing. The sample gives 12,000 to 15,000 clones, roughly 84% of which show up once; more than 1% is in the top ten. V was clipped by 6 bases and J by 6 bases; unmatched bases: 7. Germline loops: CDR1 MNHEY, CDR2 SVGAGI. The CDR3 spans 14 residues. The chain employs TRBV6-5 and TRBJ1-5; TRBD1 matches at 8 bases. This sequence originates from a boy between 5 and 17 years old with cystic fibrosis. Sample: blood. The DNA for the CDR3 is TGTGCCAGCAGCCCTACAGGGGGAGGTCAGCCCCAGCATTTT. It specifies CASSPTGGGQPQHF.